Listed below are T cell receptor beta chains from one sample, sequenced in a study of blood T cell repertoires in COVID-19. Only in-frame clones appear in the TCRdb table, and some are missing; sequencing was by immunoSEQ multiplex PCR. The sample records hundreds of thousands of clones, roughly 86% being singletons. Sequences were obtained from PBMCs or T cells enriched from blood (not recorded which). Source of these receptors: a man aged 35 to 55 in a cohort exposed to, infected with or recovered from COVID-19 (not recorded which). The CDR3 runs from the conserved cysteine through the conserved F or W. Each record gives: CDR3 protein, D gene, J gene, clone size, V gene. A D gene is named only where the DNA matches it firmly. Not all rows give a size; the values are once, few, many and, for expanded clones, a class.

cdr3_aa: CASSLLAGVPGELFF
d_call: TRBD2
j_call: TRBJ2-2
clone_size: -
v_call: TRBV3-1/TRBV3-2

cdr3_aa: CASITQGLAGDNEQFF
d_call: TRBD2
j_call: TRBJ2-1
clone_size: -
v_call: TRBV28

cdr3_aa: CATSAGLNTEAFF
d_call: -
j_call: TRBJ1-1
clone_size: -
v_call: TRBV15

cdr3_aa: CASSPGIPSSYEQYF
d_call: -
j_call: TRBJ2-7
clone_size: once
v_call: TRBV6-5

cdr3_aa: CASSEVGASDTQYF
d_call: -
j_call: TRBJ2-3
clone_size: -
v_call: TRBV6-1

cdr3_aa: CASSINTEAFF
d_call: -
j_call: TRBJ1-1
clone_size: -
v_call: TRBV25-1

cdr3_aa: CASSVGWTDYSNQPQHF
d_call: -
j_call: TRBJ1-5
clone_size: -
v_call: TRBV19

cdr3_aa: CASSLLAVNTGELFF
d_call: TRBD2
j_call: TRBJ2-2
clone_size: -
v_call: TRBV5-6

cdr3_aa: CASSHYGFSGPQHF
d_call: -
j_call: TRBJ1-5
clone_size: -
v_call: TRBV5-6

cdr3_aa: CAWSVRTVNTEAFF
d_call: -
j_call: TRBJ1-1
clone_size: -
v_call: TRBV30

cdr3_aa: CASSFDVSPDTDTQYF
d_call: -
j_call: TRBJ2-3
clone_size: -
v_call: TRBV5-4

cdr3_aa: CASSDRGEAFF
d_call: TRBD1
j_call: TRBJ1-1
clone_size: once
v_call: TRBV12-3/TRBV12-4

cdr3_aa: CASSPRAGGRETQYF
d_call: TRBD1
j_call: TRBJ2-5
clone_size: -
v_call: TRBV4-1

cdr3_aa: CASSLGTGSNQPQHF
d_call: TRBD1
j_call: TRBJ1-5
clone_size: -
v_call: TRBV5-1

cdr3_aa: CASSPSSGRYNEQFF
d_call: TRBD2
j_call: TRBJ2-1
clone_size: -
v_call: TRBV5-4

cdr3_aa: CSVRAQPFADTQYF
d_call: -
j_call: TRBJ2-3
clone_size: few
v_call: TRBV29-1

cdr3_aa: CAIRTRLQSNSNQPQHF
d_call: -
j_call: TRBJ1-5
clone_size: -
v_call: TRBV10-3

cdr3_aa: CASSRGLDPNTDTQYF
d_call: TRBD2
j_call: TRBJ2-3
clone_size: -
v_call: TRBV28

cdr3_aa: CASSPEGTLKPGNTIYF
d_call: -
j_call: TRBJ1-3
clone_size: -
v_call: TRBV5-6

cdr3_aa: CASSSSVSGGNNSPLHF
d_call: TRBD1
j_call: TRBJ1-6
clone_size: few
v_call: TRBV3-1/TRBV3-2

cdr3_aa: CASSFSGNDEQYF
d_call: -
j_call: TRBJ2-7
clone_size: -
v_call: TRBV5-1

cdr3_aa: CASNQQGANQPQHF
d_call: -
j_call: TRBJ1-5
clone_size: -
v_call: TRBV28

cdr3_aa: CASSPGLAGPYNEQFF
d_call: TRBD2
j_call: TRBJ2-1
clone_size: -
v_call: TRBV5-1

cdr3_aa: CATSRQNLNTEAFF
d_call: -
j_call: TRBJ1-1
clone_size: -
v_call: TRBV19

cdr3_aa: CASSLEGQGDGYTF
d_call: TRBD1
j_call: TRBJ1-2
clone_size: few
v_call: TRBV5-1

cdr3_aa: CASSRGAGGPRRNEQFF
d_call: TRBD2
j_call: TRBJ2-1
clone_size: -
v_call: TRBV19

cdr3_aa: CASSPGLAGGPGEQFF
d_call: TRBD2
j_call: TRBJ2-1
clone_size: -
v_call: TRBV19

cdr3_aa: CASGQGSAQYF
d_call: TRBD1
j_call: TRBJ2-7
clone_size: few
v_call: TRBV28

cdr3_aa: CASSRSASSDTSTDTQYF
d_call: -
j_call: TRBJ2-3
clone_size: -
v_call: TRBV18

cdr3_aa: CASSAGDTDTQYF
d_call: -
j_call: TRBJ2-3
clone_size: many
v_call: TRBV6-4